The TCR beta chain under discussion was sequenced for a study of blood T cell repertoires in COVID-19. Study-wide context: Donors of Cohort 3 who recovered were those that had two negative PCRs, clearance, or symptom resolution. Samples of COVID-19 (acute and convalescent) were obtained from the United States, Italy and Spain.

Germline V gene lookup returns CDR1 SGHRS and CDR2 YFSETQ. This CDR3 has 14 amino acids. V shed 0 bases and J shed 7 bases, with 14 bases lying between them. Only in-frame clones appear in the TCRdb table, and some are missing; sequencing was by immunoSEQ multiplex PCR. The sample lists fewer than 150,000 clones, 84% occurring once. The sequence derives from a middle-aged man in a cohort exposed to, infected with or recovered from COVID-19 (not recorded which). The rearrangement links TRBV5-1 to TRBJ2-7; the D gene is possibly TRBD2 (7 bases). The sequenced material came from PBMCs or T cells enriched from blood (not recorded which). CDR3 DNA: TGCGCCAGCAGCTTGGGCCGGGGGGCGCGGGAGCAGTACTTC. Residues: CASSLGRGAREQYF.